The sequence of this T cell receptor beta chain was determined in a study of shared clonotypes between healthy human individuals. Study-wide background: Three plates were used per donor for CD4 naive, three for CD4 memory, two for CD8 naive and one for CD8 memory. Study-level results: In four donors, around 4.5% of naive CD4 clonotypes appeared in common. Only blood was sampled, and tissue TCR repertoires likely differ from blood ones.

Naive CD8 isolation took CD45RO-negative cells positively selected for CCR7 and excluded terminally differentiated effector memory CD45RA+ cells. All the donors were Caucasian adults who lived in Nashville, Tennessee. Turning to this clone: The antigen remains unidentified.

Libraries were prepared by immunoSEQ multiplex PCR; TCRdb keeps only in-frame clonotypes and omits some of them. The sample shows about 1.9 million clones, approximately 92% of them seen only once. Germline V gene data show CDR1 as KGHSH and CDR2 as LQKENI. The CDR3 sequence is 16 residues long. The V and J ends lost 3 bases and 2 bases, in that order; junction bases with no gene match: 8. What was sequenced was naive CD8+ T cells from PBMCs. The chain uses TRBV18 and TRBJ2-7, with 9 bases identical to TRBD2. This TCR was sampled from a young man in good health. Some clones in this sample may be carry-over from other donors' samples. CDR3 nucleotides: TGTGCCAGCTCACCGGCGCCAAGCGGGAGGCCCTACGAGCAGTACTTC. Its translation: CASSPAPSGRPYEQYF.